This T cell receptor (beta chain) was documented in a study of long-term antiretroviral therapy in people with HIV. Study-level background: The 2015 recommendation for immediate ART came about a decade after the earliest samples.

Germline-derived CDR1 and CDR2 are MNHNS and SASEGT. Trimming removed 2 bases at V and 4 bases at J, with 17 bases between. CDR3 length equals 17 residues. Concerning this clone: Its antigen is still unknown.

Survey-level resolution applied to immunoSEQ assay v3.0. The table came from immunoSEQ multiplex PCR; TCRdb's copy has only in-frame clones and leaves some out. In the table there are approximately 17,000 clones, under 85% of which are singletons. Specimens carried 1-10 million cryopreserved PBMC before DNA extraction. Study-wide points: Diversity went up after ART and still fell short of transplant donor controls.

The chain joins TRBV6-1 to TRBJ2-2; D is perhaps TRBD2 (5 bases). The sequencing here drew on unsorted PBMCs, taken around 2.1 years before starting antiretroviral therapy. The receptor was derived from a man aged 30 to 39 with HIV. CDR3 amino acids: CASSEFIWEPVTGELFF. Here the CDR3 DNA reads TGTGCCAGCAGTGAATTCATTTGGGAGCCAGTCACCGGGGAGCTGTTTTTT.